The present T cell receptor (beta chain) was sequenced within a study of neurological immune-mediated disorders. Background on the study: In a group of roughly 34 multiple sclerosis patients, some 30 had the relapsing-remitting type and 3 had the secondary progressive type.

Sample time point: longitudinal time-point 3. The germline V and J ends were trimmed by 8 bases and 3 bases, with 8 bases remaining between them. The germline V gene has CDR1 SGHTA and CDR2 FQGNSA. The CDR3 contains 11 residues. Via MiXCR, TCRdb re-called the 5' RACE reads, giving one row per CDR3 protein. The sample carries under 100,000 distinct CDR3 sequences, 4.3% recorded once. This clonotype was detected many times. The sequence came from a woman aged 55-69 years with multiple sclerosis. This chain links TRBV7-2 with TRBJ2-7, with D perhaps matching TRBD2 (5 bases). Material: PBMCs. CDR3 sequence reads: CASRDNYEQYF. CDR3 bases: TGTGCCAGCCGGGATAACTACGAGCAGTACTTC.